These T cell receptor beta chains were read from a single sample in a study of long-term antiretroviral therapy in people with HIV. The method was immunoSEQ multiplex PCR; TCRdb's version includes in-frame clones alone and lacks a portion of them. The table has roughly 44,000 clones, nearly 95% seen once. The specimen comprised unsorted PBMCs, sampled 3.7 years after starting antiretroviral therapy. The receptor set was obtained from a woman aged 50 to 60 with HIV. Both conserved end residues are trimmed from each CDR3. Each record gives: clone size, V gene, CDR3 protein. For some rows the clone size is stated as once, few or many, or as a class when expanded; others skip it.

abundance: .
v_gene: TRBV30
CDR3aa: AWNHAFDGYEQY

abundance: .
v_gene: TRBV4-3
CDR3aa: ASSQLGTGDEKLF

abundance: .
v_gene: TRBV12-2
CDR3aa: ASRFLAGTSGAQRYYEQY

abundance: .
v_gene: TRBV19
CDR3aa: ASNGDRASSYNEQF

abundance: once
v_gene: TRBV29-1
CDR3aa: SVDRDGASNQPQH

abundance: .
v_gene: TRBV6-1
CDR3aa: ASSEWDNQGNEQF

abundance: .
v_gene: TRBV7-2
CDR3aa: ASSPRSGGADEQY

abundance: .
v_gene: TRBV6-4
CDR3aa: ASSDSGDANTQY

abundance: .
v_gene: TRBV10-3
CDR3aa: AIRNDKNQPHH

abundance: .
v_gene: TRBV9
CDR3aa: ASSSGQPNTEAF

abundance: .
v_gene: TRBV30
CDR3aa: AWSGIRTGVYEQY

abundance: .
v_gene: TRBV27
CDR3aa: ASSWGRNNEQF

abundance: once
v_gene: TRBV25-1
CDR3aa: ASKTTGTNGYGYT

abundance: .
v_gene: TRBV15
CDR3aa: ATSRDLGGMGEQY

abundance: .
v_gene: TRBV18
CDR3aa: ASSPDASPYEQY

abundance: .
v_gene: TRBV6-5
CDR3aa: ASSSTGGNQPQH

abundance: .
v_gene: TRBV2
CDR3aa: ASSERWAGRYQETQY

abundance: .
v_gene: TRBV21-1
CDR3aa: ASTQIPALIRDRESYEQY

abundance: .
v_gene: TRBV29-1
CDR3aa: SVLAKNIQY

abundance: .
v_gene: TRBV5-1
CDR3aa: ASSLTGGGDTQY

abundance: once
v_gene: TRBV27
CDR3aa: ASRSGVEGGQPQH

abundance: .
v_gene: TRBV5-8
CDR3aa: ASSSGVREQY

abundance: .
v_gene: TRBV11-3
CDR3aa: ASSTQGTSGLSEQF

abundance: .
v_gene: TRBV30
CDR3aa: AWSVEVGGTDTQY

abundance: .
v_gene: TRBV5-6
CDR3aa: ASSLSDEQF

abundance: .
v_gene: TRBV5-8
CDR3aa: ASSFSGTSNQPQH

abundance: .
v_gene: TRBV19
CDR3aa: ASSIAGATGELF

abundance: .
v_gene: TRBV7-9
CDR3aa: ASSFDGPYNEQF